This TCR beta chain was observed in a study of T cell repertoires in cytomegalovirus infection. As for the study in general: It can be stated that public TCR beta signatures indicated CMV infection as well as a matching HLA type.

Findings of the study overall: Dominating the ex vivo response were TCR beta clonotypes that were CMV-specific and HLA-C-restricted. People with CMV and the relevant HLA were identified by cumulative public TCR beta family frequency.

Germline values: CDR1 SGHTA, CDR2 FQGNSA. CDR3 size: 13 residues. V dropped 5 bases and J dropped 9 bases, with 14 bases sitting between them. With regard to this clonotype: Its antigen is unknown.

TCRdb independently ran MiXCR on the reads; one entry per CDR3 protein. The sample carries approximately 170,000 distinct CDR3 sequences, 17% recorded once. This sequence originates from a human donor in good health (CMV status not recorded). Some clones in this sample may be carry-over from other donors' samples. Sequencing was done on a sample of CD8+ T cells from PBMCs. The chain recombines TRBV7-2 with TRBJ2-1; D not certain. DNA for the CDR3: TGTGCCAGCAGCCCCGGCGGCGTACGTGAGCAGTTCTTC. This sequence encodes CASSPGGVREQFF.